This is a list of T cell receptor beta chains from one sample in a study of T cells in Graves' hyperthyroidism and ophthalmopathy. TCRdb passed the multiplex PCR reads through MiXCR, listing each CDR3 protein once. The sample yields about 610,000 distinct CDR3 sequences, 14% to 15% seen once. Sequences were obtained from blood. The receptors stem from a woman aged 35 to 49 with Graves' ophthalmopathy. CDR3s include the opening cysteine and the closing phenylalanine or tryptophan. Each record gives: clone size, D gene, V gene, CDR3 length, CDR3 protein. The D gene is left open where the match is weak. Only some rows state a clone size, as once, few, many or a class for expanded clones.

clone size: -; D gene: -; V gene: TRBV9; CDR3 length: 14; CDR3 protein: CASSVGPFQETQYF
clone size: many; D gene: -; V gene: TRBV28; CDR3 length: 16; CDR3 protein: CASSLSGDTQGQPQHF
clone size: few; D gene: TRBD1; V gene: TRBV28; CDR3 length: 15; CDR3 protein: CASSLFRQGLCEQYF
clone size: -; D gene: -; V gene: TRBV7-9; CDR3 length: 14; CDR3 protein: CASSLSVDGETQYF
clone size: many; D gene: TRBD1; V gene: TRBV20-1; CDR3 length: 14; CDR3 protein: CSAREQGAGGELFF
clone size: many; D gene: -; V gene: TRBV29-1; CDR3 length: 13; CDR3 protein: CSVEGVRVETQYF
clone size: -; D gene: TRBD2; V gene: TRBV20-1; CDR3 length: 21; CDR3 protein: CSARVPKLGGLAGSSSYEQYF
clone size: -; D gene: -; V gene: TRBV28; CDR3 length: 15; CDR3 protein: CASSTRTEAKNIQYF
clone size: -; D gene: -; V gene: TRBV4-1; CDR3 length: 14; CDR3 protein: CASSQEAGYQPQHF
clone size: many; D gene: TRBD2; V gene: TRBV10-3; CDR3 length: 17; CDR3 protein: CAISESPLAGVRKTQYF
clone size: -; D gene: TRBD1; V gene: TRBV9; CDR3 length: 17; CDR3 protein: CASSVGAGGGMNTEAFF
clone size: many; D gene: -; V gene: TRBV28; CDR3 length: 18; CDR3 protein: CASSLWGTGLENTGELFF
clone size: many; D gene: -; V gene: TRBV11-2; CDR3 length: 14; CDR3 protein: CASSPPWGRAEQYF
clone size: -; D gene: -; V gene: TRBV6-1; CDR3 length: 13; CDR3 protein: CASRRGRKETQYF